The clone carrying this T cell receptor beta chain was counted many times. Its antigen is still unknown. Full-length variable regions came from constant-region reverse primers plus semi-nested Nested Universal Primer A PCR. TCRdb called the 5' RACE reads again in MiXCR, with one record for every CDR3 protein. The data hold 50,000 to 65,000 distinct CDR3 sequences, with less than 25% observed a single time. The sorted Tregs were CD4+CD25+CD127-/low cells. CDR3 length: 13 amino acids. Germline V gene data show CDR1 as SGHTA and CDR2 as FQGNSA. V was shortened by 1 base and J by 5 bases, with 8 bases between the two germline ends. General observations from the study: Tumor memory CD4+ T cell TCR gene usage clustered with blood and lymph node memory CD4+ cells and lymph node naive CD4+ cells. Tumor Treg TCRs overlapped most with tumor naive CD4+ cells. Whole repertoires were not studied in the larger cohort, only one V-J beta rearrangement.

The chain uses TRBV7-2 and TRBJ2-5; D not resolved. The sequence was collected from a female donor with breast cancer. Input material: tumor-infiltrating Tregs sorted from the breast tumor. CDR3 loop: CASSLGVRETQYF. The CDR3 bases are TGTGCCAGCAGCTTAGGGGTTCGGGAGACCCAGTACTTC.